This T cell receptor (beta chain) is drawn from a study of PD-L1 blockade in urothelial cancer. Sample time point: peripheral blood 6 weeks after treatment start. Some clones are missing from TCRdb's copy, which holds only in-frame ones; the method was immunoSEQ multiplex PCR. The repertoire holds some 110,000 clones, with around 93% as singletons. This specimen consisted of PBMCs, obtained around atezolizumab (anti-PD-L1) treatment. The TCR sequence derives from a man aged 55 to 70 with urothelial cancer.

CDR3 loop: CASSLVPPYEQYF. CDR3 coding DNA: TGTGCCAGCAGCTTAGTCCCCCCATACGAGCAGTACTTC. The chain carries TRBV7-9 and TRBJ2-7, with D unresolved. The CDR3 sequence is 13 residues long. Trimming took off 1 base at V and 4 bases at J, with 8 bases between the two ends. Germline-derived CDR1 and CDR2 are SEHNR and FQNEAQ (reference sequence).